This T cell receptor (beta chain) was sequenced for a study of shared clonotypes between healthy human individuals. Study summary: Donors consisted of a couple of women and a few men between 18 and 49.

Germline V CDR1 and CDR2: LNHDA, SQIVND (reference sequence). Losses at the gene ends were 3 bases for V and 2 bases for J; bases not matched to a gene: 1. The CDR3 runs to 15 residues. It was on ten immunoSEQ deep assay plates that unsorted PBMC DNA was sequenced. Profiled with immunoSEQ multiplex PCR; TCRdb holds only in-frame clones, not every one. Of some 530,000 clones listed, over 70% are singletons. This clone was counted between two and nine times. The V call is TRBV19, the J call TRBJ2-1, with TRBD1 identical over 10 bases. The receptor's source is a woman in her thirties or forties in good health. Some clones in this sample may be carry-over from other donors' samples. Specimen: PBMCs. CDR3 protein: CASSIGQGAYNEQFF. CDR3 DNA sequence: TGTGCCAGTAGTATCGGACAGGGGGCCTACAATGAGCAGTTCTTC. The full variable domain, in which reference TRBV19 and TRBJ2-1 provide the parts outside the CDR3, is DGGITQSPKYLFRKEGQNVTLSCEQNLNHDAMYWYRQDPGQGLRLIYYSQIVNDFQKGDIAEGYSVSREKKESFPLTVTSAQKNPTAFYLCASSIGQGAYNEQFFGPGTRLTVL.